The subject of this entry is one T cell receptor (beta chain). There are 16 residues in the CDR3. Germline-derived CDR1 and CDR2 are MDHEN and SYDVKM. Trimming removed 4 bases from V and 0 bases from J; junction bases left unmatched: 3. This sample was taken from a study of blood T cell repertoires in COVID-19. About the study: The origin of the acute and convalescent COVID-19 samples was the United States, Italy and Spain. T cells, B-cell-depleted T cells, or PBMCs supplied cDNA or gDNA.

As handled by the study authors: The authors estimated nucleated cell counts from reference gene primer amplification. Measured with immunoSEQ multiplex PCR; TCRdb has only the in-frame clones, and not every one. For V, J and clone size, that table is used; D and trimming come from the DNA. In the table there are about 140,000 clones, under 85% of which are singletons. The TCR was taken from a human donor in a cohort sampled during active COVID-19. V gene TRBV28 combines with J gene TRBJ1-4, with TRBD1 identical over 9 bases. Sequenced: peripheral blood. Here the CDR3 reads CASSSTGGTTNEKLFF. In DNA form, the CDR3 reads TGTGCCAGCAGTTCGACAGGGGGAACAACTAATGAAAAACTGTTTTTT.